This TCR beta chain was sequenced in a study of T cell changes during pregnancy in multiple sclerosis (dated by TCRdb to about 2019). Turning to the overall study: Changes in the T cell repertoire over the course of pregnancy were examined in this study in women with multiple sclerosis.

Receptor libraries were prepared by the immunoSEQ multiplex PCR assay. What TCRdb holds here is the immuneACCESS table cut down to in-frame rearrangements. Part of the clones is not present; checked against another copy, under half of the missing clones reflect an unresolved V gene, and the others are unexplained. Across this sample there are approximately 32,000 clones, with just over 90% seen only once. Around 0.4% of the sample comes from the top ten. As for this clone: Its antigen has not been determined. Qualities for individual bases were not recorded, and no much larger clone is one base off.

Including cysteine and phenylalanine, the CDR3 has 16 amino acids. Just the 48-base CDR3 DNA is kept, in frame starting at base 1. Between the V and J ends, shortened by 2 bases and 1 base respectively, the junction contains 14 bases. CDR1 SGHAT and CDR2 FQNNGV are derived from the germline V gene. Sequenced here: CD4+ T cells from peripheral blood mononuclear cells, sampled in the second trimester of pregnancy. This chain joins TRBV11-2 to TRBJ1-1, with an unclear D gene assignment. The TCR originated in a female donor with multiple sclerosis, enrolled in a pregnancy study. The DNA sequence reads TGTGCCAGCAGCTTAATTACCGGGGTTGCGAACACTGAAGCTTTCTTT. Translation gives CASSLITGVANTEAFF.